This T cell receptor (beta chain) comes out of a study of T cell repertoires in aging, cancer and after chemotherapy. Across the whole study: Chronic lymphocytic leukemia patients on fludarabine- or bendamustine-based regimens gave paired samples before and after chemotherapy.

The CDR3 sequence is 12 residues long. The ends were cut back, 4 bases at V and 7 bases at J, with 11 bases in the middle. Looked up from germline, CDR1 is SQVTM and CDR2 is ANQGSEA. Comment on this clonotype: Antigen: not known.

Findings and caveats of the study: Age-matched healthy donors had significantly more diverse, less clonal blood TCR repertoires than untreated cancer patients. In healthy donors, age-related TCR diversity loss mainly reflected lost richness.

Multiplex touch-down PCR with TRB-A/B primers amplified rearranged V-D-J TRB sequences. One entry per CDR3 protein results from TCRdb running MiXCR on the multiplex PCR reads. The table has roughly 1,800 distinct CDR3 sequences, 55% to 60% seen once; the top ten hold roughly 21%. The template was genomic DNA from peripheral blood, not RNA. The sequence derives from a human donor with a blood cancer. The chain uses TRBV29-1 and TRBJ2-1; D is perhaps TRBD1 or TRBD2 (5 bases each). The sequenced sample consisted of blood. In nucleotides, the CDR3 is TGCAGCGTTGCATCGGGGCGGAATGAGCAGTTCTTC. Translation gives CSVASGRNEQFF.